This T cell receptor beta chain is from a study of CD8 T cells in Susac syndrome. CD8+ and CD4+ T cells from blood underwent TCR beta sequencing, which was carried out in a high-throughput format. Reverse transcription used about 0.45 to 1 ug RNA and random hexamers. The immunoSEQ assay covered 54 Vbeta and 13 Jbeta segments for CDR3. TCRdb passed the immunoSEQ multiplex PCR reads through MiXCR, listing each CDR3 protein once. Among 80,000 or so distinct CDR3 sequences, over 90% were seen once, and the ten largest hold 0.26%. V lost 6 bases, J lost 10 bases, and 8 bases stayed unmatched. Germline CDR1 SEHNR, CDR2 FQNEAQ (reference sequence). This CDR3 region has 14 residues.

The chain joins TRBV7-9 to TRBJ2-1, with 11 bases that match TRBD1. This TCR came from a human donor in good health. The sequenced sample consisted of CD8+ T cells from PBMCs. The CDR3 DNA follows: TGTGCCAGCAGGGATGGACAGGGGGCGGAAGAGCAGTTCTTC. Its translation: CASRDGQGAEEQFF.